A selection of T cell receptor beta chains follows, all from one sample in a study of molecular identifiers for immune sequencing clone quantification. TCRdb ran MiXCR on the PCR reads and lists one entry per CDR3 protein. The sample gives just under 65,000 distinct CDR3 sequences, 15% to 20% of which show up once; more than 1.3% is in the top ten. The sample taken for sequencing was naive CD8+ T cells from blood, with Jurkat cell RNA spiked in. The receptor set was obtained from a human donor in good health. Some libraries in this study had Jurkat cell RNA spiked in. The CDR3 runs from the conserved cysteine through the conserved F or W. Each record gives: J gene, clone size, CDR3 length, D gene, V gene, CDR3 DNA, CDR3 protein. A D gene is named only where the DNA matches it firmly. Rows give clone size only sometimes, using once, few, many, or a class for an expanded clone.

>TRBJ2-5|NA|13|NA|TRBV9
TGTGCCAGCAGCGGGACAGATCAAGAGACCCAGTACTTC
CASSGTDQETQYF
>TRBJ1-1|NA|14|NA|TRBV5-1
TGCGCCAGCAGCTTGGGATGGGATAACCCGGGAGCTTTCTTT
CASSLGWDNPGAFF
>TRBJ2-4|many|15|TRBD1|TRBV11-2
TGTGCCAGCAACCCCTGGGGACAGGGTGGGCACATTCAGTACTTC
CASNPWGQGGHIQYF
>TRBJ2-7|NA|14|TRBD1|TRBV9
TGTGCCAGCAGCGTAGAGCAGGGGGCATACGAGCAGTACTTC
CASSVEQGAYEQYF
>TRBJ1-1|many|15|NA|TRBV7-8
TGTGCCAGCAGCTTAGCTGGCCAGGGCGACACTGAAGCTTTCTTT
CASSLAGQGDTEAFF
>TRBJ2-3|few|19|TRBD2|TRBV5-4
TGTGCCAGCAGCCAATATTTCGTGGCTAGCGGGAGAGGAACAGATACGCGGTATTTT
CASSQYFVASGRGTDTRYF
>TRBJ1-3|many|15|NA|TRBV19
TGTGCCAGCACGATGGGAGTTCCCTCTGGAAACACCATATATTTT
CASTMGVPSGNTIYF
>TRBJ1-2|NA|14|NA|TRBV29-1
TGCAGCGTTGAATGGGTCCCCCCACCGTGGGGCTACACCTTC
CSVEWVPPPWGYTF
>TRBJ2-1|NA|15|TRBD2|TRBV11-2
TGTGCCAGCAGCTCCCTAGCGGGAGTGGGCAATGAGCAGTTCTTC
CASSSLAGVGNEQFF
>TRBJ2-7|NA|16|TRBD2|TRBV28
TGTGCCAGCAGTTTAGATCCACTAGCGCGAAACTACGAGCAGTACTTC
CASSLDPLARNYEQYF
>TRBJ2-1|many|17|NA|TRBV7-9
TGTGCCAGCAGCTTAATGGGAACGGGGTACTCCTACAATGAGCAGTTCTTC
CASSLMGTGYSYNEQFF
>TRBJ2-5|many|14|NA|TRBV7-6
TGTGCCAGCAGCTTCACCAGGTTAAACGCGACCCAGTACTTC
CASSFTRLNATQYF
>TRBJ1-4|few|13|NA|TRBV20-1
TGCAGTGCTAGAGGGGGGGCAAGGGAAAAACTGTTTTTT
CSARGGAREKLFF
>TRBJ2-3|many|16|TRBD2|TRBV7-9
TGTGCCAGCAGCTTAGAGGTGGCGGGAGACCACGATACGCAGTATTTT
CASSLEVAGDHDTQYF
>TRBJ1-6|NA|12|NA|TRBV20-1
TGCAGTGCTAGAACTATGGCTTCACCCCACCACTTT
CSARTMASPHHF
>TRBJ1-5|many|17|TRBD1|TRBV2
TGTGCCAGCAGGACCGGGACAGGAAGATATAGCAATCAGCCCCAGCATTTT
CASRTGTGRYSNQPQHF
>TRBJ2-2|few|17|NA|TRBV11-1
TGTGCCAGCAGCTTAGCAGTCGGGACTCCATCTACCGGGGAGCTGTTTTTT
CASSLAVGTPSTGELFF
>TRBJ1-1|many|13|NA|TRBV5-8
TGTGCCAGCAGCCTGTTCTTGAGCACTGAAGCTTTCTTT
CASSLFLSTEAFF
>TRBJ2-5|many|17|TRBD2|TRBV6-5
TGTGCCAGCAGTTACGCCTATAGCGGGAGCCCTCAAGAGACCCAGTACTTC
CASSYAYSGSPQETQYF
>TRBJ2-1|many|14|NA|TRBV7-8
TGTGCCAGCAGCTTAGCGCCACTAGCTTATGAGCAGTTCTTC
CASSLAPLAYEQFF
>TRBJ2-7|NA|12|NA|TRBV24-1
TGTGCCACCGGCTCTCGGACCTACGAGCAGTACTTC
CATGSRTYEQYF
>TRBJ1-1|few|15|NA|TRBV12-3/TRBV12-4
TGTGCCAGCAGATACCCCGGCCAACCGGGGACTGAAGCTTTCTTT
CASRYPGQPGTEAFF
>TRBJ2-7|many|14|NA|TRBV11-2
TGTGCCAGCAGCTTAGTGACGGGGACCTACGAGCAGTACTTC
CASSLVTGTYEQYF
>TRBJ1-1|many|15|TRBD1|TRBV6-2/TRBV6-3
TGTGCCAGCAGTTACCCACGGACAGGGCACACTGAAGCTTTCTTT
CASSYPRTGHTEAFF
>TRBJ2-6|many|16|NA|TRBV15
TGTGCCACCAGCAATACCATTATCACTGGGGCCAACGTCCTGACTTTC
CATSNTIITGANVLTF
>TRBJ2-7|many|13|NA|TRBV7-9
TGTGCCAGCAGCCCCGGTACGCCGTACGAGCAGTACTTC
CASSPGTPYEQYF
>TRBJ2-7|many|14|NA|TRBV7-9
TGTGCCAGCAGCCGGTCACAGGGTTCCCACGAGCAGTACTTC
CASSRSQGSHEQYF
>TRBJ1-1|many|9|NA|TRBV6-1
TGTGCCAGCAGCTACGAAGCTTTCTTT
CASSYEAFF
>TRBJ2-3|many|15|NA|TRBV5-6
TGTGCCAGCAGCTTGGTTGGGGGACTGGCAGATACGCAGTATTTT
CASSLVGGLADTQYF
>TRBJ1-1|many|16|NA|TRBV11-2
TGTGCCAGCAGCTTAGTTTTGCCAGGGCCGGGACTGGAAGCTTTCTTT
CASSLVLPGPGLEAFF
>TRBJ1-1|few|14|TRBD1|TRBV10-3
TGTGCCATCAGGGAGGGGACAGTGAACACTGAAGCTTTCTTT
CAIREGTVNTEAFF
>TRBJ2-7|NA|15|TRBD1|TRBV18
TGTGCCAGCTCAAAGGAACAGGGGACCTACTACGAGCAGTACTTC
CASSKEQGTYYEQYF
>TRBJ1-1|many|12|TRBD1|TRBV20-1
TGCAGTGCAAGGACAGGGGGAACTGAAGCTTTCTTT
CSARTGGTEAFF
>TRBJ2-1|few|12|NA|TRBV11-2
TGTGCCAGCAGCTTAGGTAGCAGTGAGCAGTTCTTC
CASSLGSSEQFF
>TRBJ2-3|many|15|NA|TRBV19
TGTGCCAGTACCGGAGAGGGGGGTGTGACAGATACGCAGTATTTT
CASTGEGGVTDTQYF
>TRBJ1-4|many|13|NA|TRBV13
TGTGCCAGCAGCCGAGGGGCCGTGGCGAAACTGTTTTTT
CASSRGAVAKLFF
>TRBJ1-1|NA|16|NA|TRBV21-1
TGTGCCAGCAGCAAAGAGGGGCGAGGGGAGAACACTGAAGCTTTCTTT
CASSKEGRGENTEAFF
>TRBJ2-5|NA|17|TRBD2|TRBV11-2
TGTGCCAGCAGCTTAGCGGGACTAGCGGGTTGGGAAGAGACCCAGTACTTC
CASSLAGLAGWEETQYF
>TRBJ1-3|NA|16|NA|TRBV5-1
TGCGCCAGCAGCTTGGTGGCAGACGCTCGTGGAAACACCATATATTTT
CASSLVADARGNTIYF
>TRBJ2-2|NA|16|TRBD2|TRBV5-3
TGTGCCAGCAGCTCGGGGGGACTAGCGGGAGACGGGGAGCTGTTTTTT
CASSSGGLAGDGELFF
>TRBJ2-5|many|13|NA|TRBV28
TGTGCCAGCACTAGGGGCGGCCAAGAGACCCAGTACTTC
CASTRGGQETQYF
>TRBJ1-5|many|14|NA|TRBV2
TGTGCCAGCAGTGAAGAGGGGAAACCCCAGCCCCAGCATTTT
CASSEEGKPQPQHF
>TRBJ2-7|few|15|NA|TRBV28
TGTGCCAGCAGTCCTCAGGATGGTGGCAACTACGAGCAGTACTTC
CASSPQDGGNYEQYF
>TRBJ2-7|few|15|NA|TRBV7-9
TGTGCCAGCAGCGTCGGTCCAGGGAGTTCCTACGAGCAGTACTTC
CASSVGPGSSYEQYF
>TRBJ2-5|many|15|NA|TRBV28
TGTGCCAGCAGTGTGGGGCAGGGGTTGAGAGAGACCCAGTACTTC
CASSVGQGLRETQYF
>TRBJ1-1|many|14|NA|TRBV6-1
TGTGCCAGCAGCCCCAGGGCCGTGAACACTGAAGCTTTCTTT
CASSPRAVNTEAFF
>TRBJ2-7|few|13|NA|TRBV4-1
TGCGCCAGCAGCCCACAGGACGGTTACGAGCAGTACTTC
CASSPQDGYEQYF
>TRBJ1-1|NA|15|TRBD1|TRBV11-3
TGTGCCAGCAGCTCCCCGGGACAGGGGAACACTGGAGCTTTCTTT
CASSSPGQGNTGAFF